The entry that follows covers one TCR beta chain sequence. This specimen comes from a study of blood T cell repertoires in COVID-19. In the study overall: Samples taken during acute and convalescent COVID-19 were collected in the United States, Italy and Spain. The cDNA or gDNA used as material had been derived from T cells, B-cell-depleted T cells, or PBMCs.

The V gene lost 2 bases and the J gene lost 2 bases, with 16 bases spanning the gap. The V gene's germline CDR1 is SEHNR and CDR2 FQNEAQ (reference sequence). This CDR3 region has 17 residues. In the authors' methods: Amplification of reference gene primers provided the estimated nucleated cell counts. The protocol was immunoSEQ multiplex PCR, while the TCRdb copy is restricted to in-frame clones and leaves out a portion. From that table come the V and J calls and clone size; the DNA was used to work out D and trimming. The table records roughly 190,000 clones, 70% to 90% of them present only once. The chain has TRBV7-9 and TRBJ1-3; D may be TRBD1 (6 bases). The specimen sequenced was peripheral blood. This receptor was identified in a man aged 60 to 69 with active or convalescent COVID-19. The CDR3 DNA reads TGTGCCAGCAGCTTAATGAGATCACAGGGCCCTGGAAACACCATATATTTT. Translating gives CASSLMRSQGPGNTIYF.